This TCR beta chain was recovered during a study of cytomegalovirus exposure and HLA in healthy donors. For the study at large: A prior study identified over 100 million unique TCR beta sequences from roughly 180 million T cells.

Primers for the PCR totalled 60 Vbeta and 13 Jbeta. In the original analysis: Among the unique TCR beta chains that a later analysis counted, around 72 million in all, about 12 million were shared. Some clones are missing from TCRdb's copy, which holds only in-frame ones; the method was immunoSEQ multiplex PCR. D and trimming were read from the DNA, whereas the V and J calls and clone size are those reported in that table. The repertoire holds fewer than 35,000 clones, with more than 75% as singletons. Findings of the study overall: Whilst most TCR sequences proved rare, a subset of public TCRs occurred across many donors.

To note about this clone: Its antigen is unknown.

Input material: PBMCs. The source is a boy under 18 in good health and CMV-seronegative.

CDR3 residues: CASSVGSSLNQPQHF. In DNA form, the CDR3 reads TGTGCCAGCAGCGTAGGGTCGAGTTTAAATCAGCCCCAGCATTTT. V usage is TRBV9 and J usage is TRBJ1-5, with D uncertain. CDR1 is SGDLS, CDR2 YYNGEE, per germline. V lost 0 bases, J lost 4 bases, and 11 bases lay in between. The CDR3 has 15 residues.